A selection of T cell receptor beta chains follows, all from one sample in a study of T cell responses to AZD1222 COVID-19 vaccine. Clones were read by immunoSEQ multiplex PCR, and TCRdb kept only the in-frame ones, dropping some. The table lists some 92,000 clones, approximately 90% of them singletons. This material consisted of peripheral blood, taken on day 0 of AZD1222 vaccination. The receptors stem from an adult in good health. Both conserved end residues are part of each CDR3. The D gene is left open where the match is weak. Clone size is given for some rows only: seen once, a few or many times, or a class if the clone is expanded.

clone size	V gene	D gene	J gene	CDR3 protein	CDR3 DNA
NA	TRBV27	NA	TRBJ1-5	CASSLRGAGQPQHF	TGTGCCAGCAGTTTACGGGGGGCGGGTCAGCCCCAGCATTTT
NA	TRBV4-1	NA	TRBJ1-3	CASSQEGRNTIYF	TGCGCCAGCAGCCAAGAGGGCCGAAACACCATATATTTT
NA	TRBV7-2	TRBD1	TRBJ1-2	CASSLRQGAYGYTF	TGTGCCAGCAGCTTACGGCAGGGGGCCTATGGCTACACCTTC
NA	TRBV9	TRBD1	TRBJ2-1	CASSSQMIRDRGIREQFF	TGTGCCAGCAGCTCCCAAATGATCCGGGACAGGGGGATTCGTGAGCAGTTCTTC
NA	TRBV6-2/TRBV6-3	TRBD2	TRBJ2-7	CASSYSTSGAYEQYF	TGTGCCAGCAGTTACTCGACTAGCGGGGCCTACGAGCAGTACTTC
NA	TRBV11-3	NA	TRBJ2-5	CASSLELGETQYF	TGTGCCAGCAGCTTAGAACTAGGAGAGACCCAGTACTTC
NA	TRBV6-1	NA	TRBJ2-3	CASSESSPPGPVF	TGTGCCAGCAGTGAATCTTCACCCCCGGGACCGGTTTTT
NA	TRBV4-3	TRBD1	TRBJ1-2	CASSQDFGGQIYTSYGYTF	TGCGCCAGCAGCCAAGACTTTGGGGGACAGATATATACTTCTTATGGCTACACCTTC
NA	TRBV4-3	NA	TRBJ1-2	CASSQGLREFGYTF	TGCGCCAGCAGCCAAGGTCTCAGGGAGTTTGGCTACACCTTC
NA	TRBV7-2	NA	TRBJ2-7	CASSLWRDEQYF	TGTGCCAGCAGCTTATGGCGGGACGAGCAGTACTTC
NA	TRBV7-2	NA	TRBJ2-3	CASSPSLITDTQYF	TGTGCCAGCAGCCCCTCCTTGATCACAGATACGCAGTATTTT
NA	TRBV6-2/TRBV6-3	NA	TRBJ1-5	CASSYRDQPQHF	TGTGCCAGCAGTTACAGGGATCAGCCCCAGCATTTT
NA	TRBV9	NA	TRBJ1-1	CASSLAGAGDTEAFF	TGTGCCAGCAGCTTAGCGGGGGCCGGGGACACTGAAGCTTTCTTT
NA	TRBV18	TRBD1	TRBJ2-1	CASSPWDRHNEQFF	TGTGCCAGCTCACCCTGGGACAGACACAATGAGCAGTTCTTC
NA	TRBV6-6	NA	TRBJ1-3	CASKRTASGNTIYF	TGTGCCAGCAAGAGGACAGCCTCTGGAAACACCATATATTTT
NA	TRBV9	TRBD2	TRBJ2-3	CASSVGGTSGADTQYF	TGTGCCAGCAGCGTGGGTGGGACTAGTGGCGCAGATACGCAGTATTTT
NA	TRBV24-1	NA	TRBJ2-3	CATSSGVPPDTQYF	TGTGCCACCAGTTCGGGAGTTCCCCCAGATACGCAGTATTTT
NA	TRBV3-1/TRBV3-2	NA	TRBJ1-1	CASSQVPRTEAFF	TGTGCCAGCAGCCAAGTGCCGAGGACTGAAGCTTTCTTT
NA	TRBV27	NA	TRBJ1-1	CASSLRRANTEAFF	TGTGCCAGCAGTTTACGACGGGCGAACACTGAAGCTTTCTTT
once	TRBV24-1	NA	TRBJ2-2	CATSEAWTGNTGELFF	TGTGCCACCAGTGAGGCCTGGACGGGGAACACCGGGGAGCTGTTTTTT
NA	TRBV5-1	NA	TRBJ2-2	CASSLARLITPGELFF	TGCGCCAGCAGCTTGGCCCGACTGATCACCCCCGGGGAGCTGTTTTTT
few	TRBV2	TRBD2	TRBJ2-7	CASSEGASGSSYEQYF	TGTGCCAGCAGTGAAGGAGCCAGCGGGAGCTCCTACGAGCAGTACTTC
NA	TRBV20-1	NA	TRBJ1-5	CSASVHQDQPQHF	TGCAGTGCTAGTGTCCACCAGGATCAGCCCCAGCATTTT
NA	TRBV5-4	NA	TRBJ2-7	CASSLRDLAGSYEQYF	TGTGCCAGCAGCTTGAGGGATCTAGCAGGATCCTACGAGCAGTACTTC
NA	TRBV4-1	NA	TRBJ2-5	CASSQGQGLNQETQYF	TGCGCCAGCAGCCAAGGGCAGGGATTAAACCAAGAGACCCAGTACTTC
NA	TRBV6-6	TRBD1	TRBJ1-2	CASSPVRDRALLRGYTF	TGTGCCAGCAGTCCAGTCCGGGACAGGGCCCTACTTCGGGGCTACACCTTC
NA	TRBV27	NA	TRBJ1-5	CASRLVLGSNQPQHF	TGTGCCAGCAGGCTCGTCTTGGGCAGCAATCAGCCCCAGCATTTT
NA	TRBV27	NA	TRBJ1-4	CASSLYFLGPNEKLFF	TGTGCCAGCAGTTTATATTTTCTGGGTCCAAATGAAAAACTGTTTTTT
once	TRBV9	NA	TRBJ2-4	CASSVGRTASNIQYF	TGTGCCAGCAGCGTAGGCCGGACAGCCTCAAACATTCAGTACTTC
once	TRBV18	NA	TRBJ2-1	CASSPPEGPVEQFF	TGTGCCAGCTCACCACCGGAGGGTCCGGTTGAGCAGTTCTTC
NA	TRBV3-1/TRBV3-2	NA	TRBJ1-4	CASSQVSGVNEKLFF	TGTGCCAGCAGCCAAGTTTCGGGGGTTAATGAAAAACTGTTTTTT
NA	TRBV6-5	TRBD1	TRBJ1-1	CASRTGAGTEAFF	TGTGCCAGCAGGACAGGGGCAGGAACTGAAGCTTTCTTT
NA	TRBV7-2	TRBD2	TRBJ2-4	CASTAPLAGGSLAKNIQYF	TGTGCCAGCACCGCCCCGCTAGCGGGGGGCTCCTTAGCCAAAAACATTCAGTACTTC
NA	TRBV5-4	NA	TRBJ2-2	CASSLEAGELFF	TGTGCCAGCAGCTTGGAGGCCGGGGAGCTGTTTTTT
NA	TRBV3-1/TRBV3-2	NA	TRBJ1-5	CASSQDVNQPQHF	TGTGCCAGCAGCCAAGATGTAAATCAGCCCCAGCATTTT
NA	TRBV9	NA	TRBJ2-1	CASSPRTAYNEQFF	TGTGCCAGCAGCCCCAGGACAGCCTACAATGAGCAGTTCTTC
NA	TRBV5-8	TRBD1	TRBJ1-5	CASSQTGLGNQPQHF	TGTGCCAGCAGCCAGACAGGGCTAGGCAATCAGCCCCAGCATTTT
NA	TRBV6-5	NA	TRBJ2-3	CASSYSPTDTQYF	TGTGCCAGCAGTTACTCGCCGACAGATACGCAGTATTTT
NA	TRBV7-6	NA	TRBJ2-7	CASSLSGARSYEQYF	TGTGCCAGCAGCTTAAGCGGCGCCCGCTCCTACGAGCAGTACTTC
NA	TRBV18	NA	TRBJ2-5	CASSPQGQETQYF	TGTGCCAGCTCACCACAGGGTCAAGAGACCCAGTACTTC
NA	TRBV5-8	TRBD1	TRBJ2-4	CASSSGQLQNIQYF	TGTGCCAGCAGCTCGGGACAGCTACAGAACATTCAGTACTTC
NA	TRBV4-2	TRBD1	TRBJ1-2	CASSQEANRGYGYTF	TGTGCCAGCAGCCAAGAGGCCAACAGGGGCTATGGCTACACCTTC
NA	TRBV18	TRBD2	TRBJ2-3	CASSPPIAGADTQYF	TGTGCCAGCTCACCCCCAATAGCGGGAGCAGATACGCAGTATTTT
few	TRBV12-3/TRBV12-4	NA	TRBJ2-1	CASSRGYNEQFF	TGTGCCAGCAGCCGGGGGTACAATGAGCAGTTCTTC
NA	TRBV9	NA	TRBJ2-5	CASSVGGGSETQYF	TGTGCCAGCAGCGTAGGAGGGGGTTCAGAGACCCAGTACTTC
NA	TRBV19	TRBD2	TRBJ2-1	CASSMGQRGAYNEQFF	TGTGCCAGTAGTATGGGTCAGCGGGGGGCCTACAATGAGCAGTTCTTC
NA	TRBV28	NA	TRBJ1-3	CASSLLRGTGNTIYF	TGTGCCAGCAGTTTGCTCCGGGGGACTGGAAACACCATATATTTT
NA	TRBV7-3	NA	TRBJ1-1	CASSFARDTEAFF	TGTGCCAGCAGCTTCGCCAGGGACACTGAAGCTTTCTTT
many	TRBV12-3/TRBV12-4	TRBD1	TRBJ2-1	CASSRNRGHEQFF	TGTGCCAGCAGTCGTAACAGGGGGCATGAGCAGTTCTTC
few	TRBV18	TRBD2	TRBJ2-7	CASSGSGGDNEQYF	TGTGCCAGCTCGGGGTCGGGGGGAGACAACGAGCAGTACTTC
once	TRBV7-2	NA	TRBJ2-7	CASSLRHTYEQYF	TGTGCCAGCAGCTTAAGACACACCTACGAGCAGTACTTC
NA	TRBV2	NA	TRBJ2-1	CASSESTNYEQFF	TGTGCCAGCAGCGAGTCTACTAATTATGAGCAGTTCTTC